Below are 30 T cell receptor beta chains sequenced from a single sample in a study of response to subunit inactivated influenza vaccine. MiXCR, applied by TCRdb to the RT-PCR reads, yields one record per CDR3 protein. The repertoire holds around 200,000 distinct CDR3 sequences, approximately 15% seen once, with roughly 25% in the top ten. Material: CD8+ T cells sorted from PBMCs, obtained around 5 days after vaccination. These receptors originate from a man aged 50-60 years who received an inactivated influenza vaccine.

This clonotype has just a few counts. The chain couples TRBV27 to TRBJ1-5; D uncertain. The germline V gene encodes CDR1 MNHEY and CDR2 SMNVEV (reference sequence). The CDR3 length is 14 residues. The V end was cut by 5 bases, the J end by 10 bases, with 18 bases between. The CDR3 spells CASSPTTRLGPQHF. CDR3 DNA sequence: TGTGCCAGCAGTCCTACGACAAGGCTTGGTCCCCAGCATTTT.

This clonotype has just a few counts. The chain joins TRBV24-1 to TRBJ2-7; TRBD2 matches at 9 bases. Germline CDR1 is KGHDR and CDR2 is SFDVKD. The length of the CDR3 is 15 residues. J was trimmed by 5 bases and V by 4 bases; bases with no gene match: 8. For the CDR3, the DNA is TGTGCCACCAGTGAAACAGGGACTAGCTTGCACGAGCAGTACTTC. Translating gives CATSETGTSLHEQYF.

This clonotype was seen ten or more times. The J gene is TRBJ2-3, the V gene TRBV12-3 or TRBV12-4, with D possibly being TRBD2 (7 bases). This CDR3 is built from 16 residues. The germline V and J ends were trimmed by 4 bases and 11 bases, with 25 bases remaining between them. The CDR3 spells CASSSLGGGSYTQQYF. The CDR3 bases are TGTGCCAGCAGTTCCCTAGGGGGGGGCTCATACACCCAGCAGTATTTT.

This clonotype was observed a handful of times. The chain joins TRBV28 to TRBJ2-1; D not certain. Germline CDR1 and CDR2: MDHEN and SYDVKM. V was cut by 3 bases and J by 4 bases, with 16 bases left in between. The CDR3 runs to 16 residues. The CDR3 DNA sequence: TGTGCCAGCAGTTTCTCAGGTTTCGGCGGTTACAATGAGCAGTTCTTC. Its protein product is CASSFSGFGGYNEQFF.

The chain recombines TRBV20-1 with TRBJ1-5; D is unclear. Germline V gene sequence: CDR1 DFQATT, CDR2 SNEGSKA (reference sequence). V dropped 1 base and J dropped 3 bases, with 4 bases sitting between them. The CDR3 totals 12 residues. CDR3 in amino acids: CSARGFNQPQHF. In nucleotides, the CDR3 is TGCAGTGCTAGAGGCTTCAATCAGCCCCAGCATTTT.

There are a few counts of this clonotype. The chain uses TRBV28 and TRBJ2-7; 9 nucleotides align to TRBD2. This CDR3 comprises 14 residues. V lost 8 bases and J lost 5; bases outside the gene matches: 10. CDR1 and CDR2 from the germline V gene are MDHEN and SYDVKM. CDR3 nucleotides: TGTGCCAGCGGGTGGGCTAGCGGGATTCACGAGCAGTACTTC. It specifies CASGWASGIHEQYF.

The rearrangement joins TRBV5-1 to TRBJ2-7; D perhaps matches TRBD1 (5 bases). The V end lost 4 bases, the J end lost 10 bases, and 24 bases lay between the germline ends. The CDR3 extends over 15 amino acids. Germline-derived CDR1 and CDR2 are SGHRS and YFSETQ. CDR3 in DNA: TGCGCCAGCAGCCGGACGGACGGGTTCAGGGCATTACAGTACTTC. Translating it yields CASSRTDGFRALQYF.

The rearrangement uses TRBV27 and TRBJ1-1; D unresolved. The V and J ends lost 1 base and 7 bases respectively, with 16 bases between them. The CDR3 loop spans 15 amino acids. Germline V gene lookup returns CDR1 MNHEY and CDR2 SMNVEV (reference sequence). The CDR3 bases are TGTGCCAGCAGTTTATGGGCGGACCGCCGGAGTGAAGCTTTCTTT. Its translation is CASSLWADRRSEAFF.

The V call is TRBV2, the J call TRBJ2-2; D possibly uses TRBD1 or TRBD2 (5 bases each). CDR1 and CDR2 from the germline V gene are SNHLY and FYNNEI. The V end lost 3 bases, the J end lost 9 bases, and 11 bases lay between the germline ends. The CDR3 length is 13 residues. The CDR3 reads CASSERGVRELFF. In DNA form, the CDR3 reads TGTGCCAGCAGTGAGAGGGGTGTTCGGGAGCTGTTTTTT.

This clonotype appeared many times. The V call is TRBV20-1, the J call TRBJ2-1, with 7 bases matching TRBD2. Trimming removed 5 bases from V and 0 bases from J; junction bases left unmatched: 4. There are 14 residues in the CDR3. In germline, CDR1 is DFQATT, CDR2 SNEGSKA (reference sequence). CDR3 residues: CSAPTSHSYNEQFF. The CDR3 nucleotides read TGCAGTGCTCCGACTAGCCACTCCTACAATGAGCAGTTCTTC.

A few counts support this clonotype. V and J are TRBV4-1 and TRBJ2-1; 7 bases are shared with TRBD2. Germline V lookup: CDR1 MGHRA, CDR2 YSYEKL. The J segment lost 8 bases and the V segment lost 1 base, leaving 2 bases of the junction unmatched. This CDR3 contains 13 residues. The DNA for the CDR3 is TGCGCCAGCAGCCAAGGTGCGGGGGATGAGCAGTTCTTC. As protein: CASSQGAGDEQFF.

This clonotype was seen more than once but under ten times. The chain combines TRBV5-1 with TRBJ2-7; D call uncertain. Germline CDR1 reads SGHRS; CDR2 reads YFSETQ. CDR3 size: 12 residues. With 1 base removed from V and 5 bases from J, the gap between germline ends came to 7 bases. CDR3 DNA: TGCGCCAGCAGCTTGCGGAGTAACGAGCAGTACTTC. This gives the protein CASSLRSNEQYF.

The CDR3 spells CASSFFGNQPQHF. The CDR3 DNA reads TGTGCCAGCAGTTTCTTCGGCAATCAGCCCCAGCATTTT. J is TRBJ1-5 and V is TRBV12-3 or TRBV12-4; D unclear. V gave up 3 bases and J gave up 2 bases, with 5 bases separating them. The CDR3 has 13 residues.

This clonotype was seen only a few times. The genes are TRBV7-2 and TRBJ2-1; 9 bases align to TRBD1. J lost 4 bases, V lost 3 bases, and 4 bases had no gene match. This CDR3 is 15 amino acids long. The germline gives CDR1 SGHTA, CDR2 FQGNSA. The CDR3 sequence: CASSFTGTGYNEQFF. The CDR3 DNA is TGTGCCAGCAGCTTCACCGGGACAGGGTACAATGAGCAGTTCTTC.

This clonotype was found a few times. CDR3 nucleotide sequence: TGTGCCAGTAGTCCCGACAGGGTTTTGGCCGGGGAGCTGTTTTTT. As protein: CASSPDRVLAGELFF. The chain carries TRBV19 and TRBJ2-2; 7 positions match TRBD1. J gave up 6 bases and V 5 bases, and 9 bases lay outside the gene matches. The germline V gene has CDR1 LNHDA and CDR2 SQIVND (reference sequence). This CDR3 contains 15 residues.

This clonotype showed up just a few times. The V and J genes are TRBV11-2 and TRBJ1-1, with a tentative D call TRBD1 (5 bases). CDR1 and CDR2 (germline): SGHAT, FQNNGV. The V and J ends lost 4 bases and 4 bases respectively, with 13 bases between them. The CDR3 runs to 14 residues. CDR3 DNA sequence: TGTGCCAGCAGCTCCTCCCCCGGGGGCACTGAAGCTTTCTTT. Translated: CASSSSPGGTEAFF. Full variable domain (missing parts from reference TRBV11-2 and TRBJ1-1): EAGVAQSPRYKIIEKRQSVAFWCNPISGHATLYWYQQILGQGPKLLIQFQNNGVVDDSQLPKDRFSAERLKGVDSTLKIQPAKLEDSAVYLCASSSSPGGTEAFFGQGTRLTVV.

V is TRBV11-2 and J is TRBJ1-1, with no clear D. The V and J ends lost 7 bases and 4 bases respectively, with 28 bases between them. Per germline, CDR1 SGHAT and CDR2 FQNNGV. The length of the CDR3 is 18 residues. The CDR3, as DNA: TGTGCCAGCACCCAACTTTGGTCTTCGGGAGACCGGATCACTGAAGCTTTCTTT. Protein: CASTQLWSSGDRITEAFF.

This clonotype was seen a handful of times. J is TRBJ2-1 and V is TRBV9; 7 bases align to TRBD2. Germline assignment: CDR1 SGDLS and CDR2 YYNGEE. The CDR3 consists of 14 residues. The ends lost 2 bases at V and 9 bases at J; junction bases unmatched: 8. In DNA, the CDR3 is TGTGCCAGCAGCGTGCAGACTAGCTGGGTTGAGCAGTTCTTC. Protein: CASSVQTSWVEQFF.

The chain has TRBV12-3 or TRBV12-4 and TRBJ2-5; TRBD2 matches 8 bases. This CDR3 is built from 16 residues. After removal of 5 bases from V and 5 bases from J, the junction contained 13 bases not matched to a gene. The CDR3 coding sequence is TGTGCCAGCAGTCCACCCCGTGGAGCGGGGGACGAGACCCAGTACTTC. Translating gives CASSPPRGAGDETQYF.

CDR3 sequence: CASRGTGPYNEQFF. The CDR3 DNA sequence: TGCGCCAGCAGAGGGACAGGCCCCTACAATGAGCAGTTCTTC. This sequence joins TRBV5-1 and TRBJ2-1, with 8 bases aligning to TRBD1. This CDR3 is 14 amino acids long. In germline, CDR1 is SGHRS, CDR2 YFSETQ. Germline trimming cut 5 bases from V and 2 bases from J; bases unmatched to any gene: 3.

This clonotype was observed a handful of times. V is TRBV6-5 and J is TRBJ2-5, with 9 bases that match TRBD1. Germline CDR1 and CDR2: MNHEY and SVGAGI. Unmatched junction bases numbered 13, after V lost 5 bases and J lost 3 bases. The CDR3 contains 17 residues. The CDR3 here is CASSTQQTWTGEETQYF. The CDR3 DNA reads TGTGCCAGCAGTACTCAACAGACCTGGACAGGGGAAGAGACCCAGTACTTC.

The chain recombines TRBV4-1 with TRBJ2-3; D possibly corresponds to TRBD2 (6 bases). The length of the CDR3 is 16 residues. Germline loops: CDR1 MGHRA, CDR2 YSYEKL. Trimming took 0 bases from V and 0 from J, leaving 10 bases between them. In nucleotides, the CDR3 is TGCGCCAGCAGCCAAGAGTGGGGGGTTAGCACAGATACGCAGTATTTT. This codes for CASSQEWGVSTDTQYF.

There are a few counts of this clonotype. The chain couples TRBV21-1 to TRBJ2-1; no DNA check was done on the table's D call, TRBD1. TRBV21-1 is an annotated pseudogene. The CDR3 extends over 18 amino acids. In DNA, the CDR3 is TGTGCCAGCACCAGGGAGGGAAAATGCCAGGGGGCTGGGAATGAGCAGTTCTTC. As protein: CASTREGKCQGAGNEQFF.

This clonotype has just a few counts. The CDR3 region is CASSQTGTYNEQFF. CDR3 coding DNA: TGCGCCAGCAGCCAAACCGGGACATACAATGAGCAGTTCTTC. V usage is TRBV4-3 and J usage is TRBJ2-1; weak D call: TRBD1 (6 bases). CDR3 size: 14 residues. V lost 2 bases, J lost 4 bases, and 9 bases lay in between. CDR1 is LGHNA, CDR2 YSLEER, per germline.

The chain couples TRBV19 to TRBJ2-1; 10 bases match TRBD1. The CDR3 consists of 13 residues. V shed 3 bases, J shed 8 bases, and the junction held 1 base outside the gene matches. Per the germline V gene, CDR1 is LNHDA and CDR2 is SQIVND (reference sequence). The CDR3 region has the DNA TGTGCCAGTAGTATGACAGGGGGCTATGAGCAGTTCTTC. Protein product: CASSMTGGYEQFF.

There are a few counts of this clonotype. The chain carries TRBV10-3 and TRBJ2-1; possible D gene TRBD2, 6 bases. The V gene lost 3 bases and the J gene lost 8 bases, with 14 bases spanning the gap. Germline V lookup: CDR1 ENHRY, CDR2 SYGVKD. The CDR3 spans 14 residues. The CDR3 spells CAISDLAIVDEQFF. CDR3 in DNA: TGTGCCATCAGTGATCTAGCGATAGTGGATGAGCAGTTCTTC.

This clonotype was found a few times. V and J are TRBV10-3 and TRBJ1-3, with a possible D match to TRBD1 (5 bases). Germline V gene lookup returns CDR1 ENHRY and CDR2 SYGVKD. CDR3 length equals 16 residues. The ends were cut back, 0 bases at V and 0 bases at J, with 9 bases in the middle. Here the CDR3 reads CAISESQGTSGNTIYF. The CDR3 nucleotides read TGTGCCATCAGTGAGTCCCAGGGCACCTCTGGAAACACCATATATTTT.

The sample holds a few counts of this clonotype. The V gene is TRBV13, the J gene TRBJ2-1; D is perhaps TRBD2 (5 bases). Germline V lookup: CDR1 PRHDT, CDR2 FYEKMQ (reference sequence). The V end was cut by 1 base, the J end by 6 bases, with 10 bases between. CDR3 length equals 14 residues. This CDR3 is CASSLVSVGNEQFF. The DNA of the CDR3 is TGTGCCAGCAGCTTAGTTAGCGTGGGCAATGAGCAGTTCTTC.

The chain employs TRBV10-3 and TRBJ2-3, with 12 bases that match TRBD2. The length of the CDR3 is 19 residues. Trimming removed 2 bases from V and 3 bases from J; junction bases left unmatched: 12. The germline CDR1 and CDR2 sequences are ENHRY and SYGVKD. CDR3 protein: CAISEPDIVLAGGTDTQYF. CDR3 nucleotides: TGTGCCATCAGTGAGCCCGATATCGTTCTAGCGGGAGGGACAGATACGCAGTATTTT.

CDR3 sequence reads: CAITGANTGELFF. CDR3 DNA: TGTGCCATAACAGGGGCGAACACCGGGGAGCTGTTTTTT. The chain carries TRBV10-3 and TRBJ2-2, with 7 bases that match TRBD1. CDR1 ENHRY and CDR2 SYGVKD come from the germline V gene. J gave up 0 bases and V 9 bases, and 1 base lay outside the gene matches. CDR3 length equals 13 residues.